Presented here are 2 T cell receptor beta chains from one specimen sequenced in a study of memory CD4+ T cells and cytomegalovirus serostatus. The sort gate was single viable CD3+CD4+CD8-CD45RO+ cells for memory CD4+ T cells. Measured with immunoSEQ multiplex PCR; TCRdb has only the in-frame clones, and not every one. Of 25,000 to 40,000 clones listed, roughly 80% were seen once; the top ten hold 0.5% to 0.65%. The source material was memory CD4+ T cells from blood. These receptors were collected from an adult in good health and CMV-seronegative. Some clones in this sample may be carry-over from other donors' samples.

The chain recombines TRBV7-6 with TRBJ2-1; D may be TRBD2 (5 bases). The CDR3 consists of 15 residues. From germline, CDR1 is SGHVS and CDR2 FNYEAQ. Trimming took off 5 bases at V and 0 bases at J, with 11 bases between the two ends. The CDR3 spells CASSRTGFSYNEQFF. The CDR3 nucleotides read TGTGCCAGCAGCAGAACGGGGTTCTCCTACAATGAGCAGTTCTTC.

The V gene is TRBV11-2, the J gene TRBJ2-2, with TRBD1 identical over 7 bases. The V gene end was trimmed by 3 bases and the J gene end by 6 bases; junction bases not matched to a gene: 7. The CDR3 totals 15 residues. Germline assignment: CDR1 SGHAT and CDR2 FQNNGV. CDR3 coding DNA: TGTGCCAGCAGCTTCGGGCAGGGGGTCTCCGGGGAGCTGTTTTTT. It codes for CASSFGQGVSGELFF.